This T cell receptor beta chain comes out of a study of T cells expressing NK-cell markers. Reanalyzing the 5' RACE reads, TCRdb keeps one entry per CDR3 protein, without DNA. The listing records a few hundred thousand distinct CDR3 sequences. This CDR3 has 15 amino acids. This chain connects TRBV12-3 or TRBV12-4 to TRBJ2-7. The sequencing input was blood T cells: a sorted CD56 or NKG2C T cell subset, CD4+ or CD8+ T cells, or bulk PBMC T cells (not recorded which). The clonotype was recovered from a man aged 18 to 69 in good health. The CDR3 is CASSLSSAAGREQYF.